The clone carrying this TCR beta chain appeared many times. Antigen specificity is unknown. This sample stems from a study of glioma-infiltrating T cells. The study's findings and limits: Tissue-blood divergence was below expectation in non-neoplastic patients, above in gliomas. Only very few CDR3 sequences appeared in both tissue and blood.

Amplification of TCR alpha and beta CDR3 regions from RNA used iRepertoire nested multiplex PCR. Input was about 95-400 ng of tissue mRNA or PBMC total RNA. TCRdb reprocessed the multiplex PCR reads via MiXCR and lists one record per CDR3 protein. Of some 99,000 distinct CDR3 sequences in the sample, approximately 26% were seen once. The CDR3 extends over 12 amino acids. Per germline, CDR1 DFQATT and CDR2 SNEGSKA (reference sequence). The germline V and J ends were trimmed by 7 bases and 1 base, with 7 bases remaining between them. The sequence came from a human donor with low-grade glioma or glioblastoma, undergoing nonglioma brain surgery, or in good health (not recorded which). The source material was glioma tissue, nonneoplastic brain tissue, or PBMCs (not recorded which). The chain combines TRBV20-1 with TRBJ2-2, with D maybe TRBD2 (5 bases). The CDR3 here is CSGEGNTGELFF. CDR3 nucleotide sequence: TGCAGTGGAGAGGGGAACACCGGGGAGCTGTTTTTT.